This T cell receptor beta chain was sequenced in a study of shared T cell receptors in the human thymus. The CDR3 is 17 amino acids. V trimming: 0 bases; J trimming: 4 bases; junction bases outside the gene matches: 5. The germline V gene has CDR1 SGHAT and CDR2 FQNNGV. Generated by immunoSEQ multiplex PCR, the TCRdb table keeps only in-frame clones and is missing some. The sample records 700,000 or so clones, roughly 88% being singletons. A further study also used this sample, focusing on human thymus T cells. This second study says: Thymic material originated from resections removed in the course of corrective heart surgery. Thymic repertoires from unrelated individuals overlapped highly, related research reported.

The chain is built from TRBV11-2 and TRBJ2-2, with TRBD1 matching over 10 bases. Sequenced: thymocytes. The TCR originated in a girl under two years old with a congenital heart defect. CDR3 loop: CASSLEVGQGFTGELFF. CDR3 DNA: TGTGCCAGCAGCTTAGAGGTGGGACAGGGGTTCACCGGGGAGCTGTTTTTT.